Given below is one TCR beta chain in context. Its matching antigen is unknown. Germline CDR1 is MDHEN and CDR2 is SYDVKM. Trimming took 2 bases from V and 2 from J; bases not matched to a gene: 5. The CDR3 covers 16 residues. This entry belongs to a study of cytotoxic CD8 clonotypes in ibrutinib-treated CLL. Study as a whole: The study included 11 relapsed/refractory and 15 treatment-naive patients; about 18 had IGHV unmutated disease. General observations from the study: Starting clonality was above that of age-matched healthy donors and tracked circulating CD8+ T-cell counts.

A 1 in 200,000 to 1 in 1 million T cell depth was the sequencing target. TCRdb keeps only in-frame clones here, not all; method: immunoSEQ multiplex PCR. The repertoire includes a few hundred thousand clones, under 75% of them detected once, and 15% sits in the top ten. The chain couples TRBV28 to TRBJ2-7; 11 nucleotides line up with TRBD2. This receptor was identified in a human donor with chronic lymphocytic leukemia. The source material was PBMCs, sampled after 24 months of ibrutinib treatment. The chain's CDR3 is CASSLPLAGGPYEQYF. The DNA of the CDR3 is TGTGCCAGCAGTTTACCTTTAGCGGGAGGGCCCTACGAGCAGTACTTC.